This T cell receptor (beta chain) was identified during a study of cytomegalovirus exposure and HLA in healthy donors. A note on this clone: Its antigen is undetermined.

The CDR3 has 16 amino acids. V was shortened by 3 bases and J by 0 bases, with 15 bases between the two germline ends. Germline V gene sequence: CDR1 SQVTM, CDR2 ANQGSEA. Study-level points and caveats: The study recorded about 150 TCR beta chains that were cytomegalovirus-associated. Reports credit the classifier with highly specific, highly sensitive diagnosis of cytomegalovirus status. Three CMV-associated chains were confirmed in vitro to be specific for CMV antigens.

Profiled with immunoSEQ multiplex PCR; TCRdb holds only in-frame clones, not every one. The table records 180,000 or so clones, roughly 82% of them present only once. The gene calls are TRBV29-1 and TRBJ2-1; D is ambiguous. Sample: PBMCs. This receptor was identified in a woman under 40 in good health and CMV-seropositive. The CDR3 DNA reads TGCAGCGTTGACGGTATAGGATGGAGCTCCTACAATGAGCAGTTCTTC. It yields the protein CSVDGIGWSSYNEQFF.